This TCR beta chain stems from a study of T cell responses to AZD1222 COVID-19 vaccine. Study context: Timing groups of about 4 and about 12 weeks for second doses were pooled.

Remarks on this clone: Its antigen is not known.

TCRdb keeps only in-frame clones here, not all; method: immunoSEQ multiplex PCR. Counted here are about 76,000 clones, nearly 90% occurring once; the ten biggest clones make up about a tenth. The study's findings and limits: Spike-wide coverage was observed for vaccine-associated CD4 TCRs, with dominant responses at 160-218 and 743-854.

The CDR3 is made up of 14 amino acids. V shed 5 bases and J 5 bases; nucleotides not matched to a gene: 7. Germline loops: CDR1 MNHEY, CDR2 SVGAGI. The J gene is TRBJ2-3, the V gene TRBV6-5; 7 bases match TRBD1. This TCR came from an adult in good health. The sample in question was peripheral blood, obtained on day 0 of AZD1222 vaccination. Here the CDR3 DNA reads TGTGCCAGCAGTATCAGTGCAGGGGGAGATACGCAGTATTTT. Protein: CASSISAGGDTQYF.